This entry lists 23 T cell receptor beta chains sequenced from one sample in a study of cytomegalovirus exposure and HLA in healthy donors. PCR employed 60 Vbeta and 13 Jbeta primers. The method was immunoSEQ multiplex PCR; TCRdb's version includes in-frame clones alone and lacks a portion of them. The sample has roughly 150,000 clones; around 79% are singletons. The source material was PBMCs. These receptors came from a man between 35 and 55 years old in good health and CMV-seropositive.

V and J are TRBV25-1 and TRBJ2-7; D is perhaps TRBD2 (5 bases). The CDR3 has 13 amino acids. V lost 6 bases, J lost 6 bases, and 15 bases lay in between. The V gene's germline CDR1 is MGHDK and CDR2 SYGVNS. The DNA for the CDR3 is TGTGCCAGCAGGAGCGGACCAGGTGGCGAGCAGTACTTC. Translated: CASRSGPGGEQYF.

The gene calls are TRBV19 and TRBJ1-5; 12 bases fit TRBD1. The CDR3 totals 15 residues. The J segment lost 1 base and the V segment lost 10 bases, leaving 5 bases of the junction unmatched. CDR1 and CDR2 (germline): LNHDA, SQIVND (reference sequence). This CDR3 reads CAMKGQGASNQPQHF. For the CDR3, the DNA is TGTGCCATGAAGGGACAGGGGGCAAGCAATCAGCCCCAGCATTTT.

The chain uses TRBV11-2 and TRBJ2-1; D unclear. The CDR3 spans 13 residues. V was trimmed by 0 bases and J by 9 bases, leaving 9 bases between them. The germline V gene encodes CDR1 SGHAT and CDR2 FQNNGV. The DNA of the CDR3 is TGTGCCAGCAGCTTAGAGGAGAACCTTGAGCAGTTCTTC. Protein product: CASSLEENLEQFF.

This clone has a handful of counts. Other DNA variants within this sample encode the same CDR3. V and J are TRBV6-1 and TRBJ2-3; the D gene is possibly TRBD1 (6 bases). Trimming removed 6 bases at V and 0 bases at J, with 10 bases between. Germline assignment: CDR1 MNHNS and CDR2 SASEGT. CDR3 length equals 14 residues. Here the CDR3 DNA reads TGTGCCAGCAGCGAGGACAGCAGCACAGATACGCAGTATTTT. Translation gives CASSEDSSTDTQYF.

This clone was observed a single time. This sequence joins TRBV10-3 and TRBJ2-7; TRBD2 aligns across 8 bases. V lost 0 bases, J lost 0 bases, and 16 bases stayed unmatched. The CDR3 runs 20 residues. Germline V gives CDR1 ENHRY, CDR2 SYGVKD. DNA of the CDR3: TGTGCCATCAGTGAGTCGGGAACTAGCGGAGGGAGGCTTTACTCCTACGAGCAGTACTTC. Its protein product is CAISESGTSGGRLYSYEQYF.

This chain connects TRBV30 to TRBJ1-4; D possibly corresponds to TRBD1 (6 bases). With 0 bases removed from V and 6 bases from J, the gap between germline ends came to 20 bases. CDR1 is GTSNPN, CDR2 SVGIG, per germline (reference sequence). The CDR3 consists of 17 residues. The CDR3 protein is CAWSVSPLTGNHEKLFF. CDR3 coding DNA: TGTGCCTGGAGTGTATCTCCCCTTACAGGGAATCATGAAAAACTGTTTTTT.

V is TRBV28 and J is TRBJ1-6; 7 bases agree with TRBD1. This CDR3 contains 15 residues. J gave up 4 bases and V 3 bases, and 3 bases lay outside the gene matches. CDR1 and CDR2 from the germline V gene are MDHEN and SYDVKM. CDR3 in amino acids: CASSFQQGYNSPLHF. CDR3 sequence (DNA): TGTGCCAGCAGTTTTCAACAGGGGTATAATTCACCCCTCCACTTT. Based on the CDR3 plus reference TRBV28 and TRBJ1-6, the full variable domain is DVKVTQSSRYLVKRTGEKVFLECVQDMDHENMFWYRQDPGLGLRLIYFSYDVKMKEKGDIPEGYSVSREKKERFSLILESASTNQTSMYLCASSFQQGYNSPLHFGNGTRLTVT.

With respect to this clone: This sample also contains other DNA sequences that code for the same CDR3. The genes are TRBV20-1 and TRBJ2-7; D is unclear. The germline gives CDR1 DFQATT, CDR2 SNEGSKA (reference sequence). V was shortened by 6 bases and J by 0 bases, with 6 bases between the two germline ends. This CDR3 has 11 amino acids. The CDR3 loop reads CSAADSYEQYF. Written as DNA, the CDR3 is TGCAGTGCGGCGGACTCCTACGAGCAGTACTTC.

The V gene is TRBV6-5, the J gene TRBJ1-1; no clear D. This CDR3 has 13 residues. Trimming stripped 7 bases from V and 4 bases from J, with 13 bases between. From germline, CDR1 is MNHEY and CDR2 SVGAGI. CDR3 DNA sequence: TGTGCCAGCATTGAAATCCGGAGCACTGAAGCTTTCTTT. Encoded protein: CASIEIRSTEAFF.

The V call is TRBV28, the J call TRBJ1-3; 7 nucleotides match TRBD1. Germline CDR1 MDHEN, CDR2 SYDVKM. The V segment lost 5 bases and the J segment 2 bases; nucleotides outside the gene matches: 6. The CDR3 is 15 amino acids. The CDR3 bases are TGTGCCAGCAGTCCAACAGGGGTGGCTGGAAACACCATATATTTT. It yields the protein CASSPTGVAGNTIYF.

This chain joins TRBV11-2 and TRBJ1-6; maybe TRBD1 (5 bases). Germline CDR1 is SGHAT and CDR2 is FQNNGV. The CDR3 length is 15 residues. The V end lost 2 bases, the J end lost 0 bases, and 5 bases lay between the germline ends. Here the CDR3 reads CASSLRGSYNSPLHF. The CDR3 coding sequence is TGTGCCAGCAGCTTAAGGGGCTCCTATAATTCACCCCTCCACTTT.

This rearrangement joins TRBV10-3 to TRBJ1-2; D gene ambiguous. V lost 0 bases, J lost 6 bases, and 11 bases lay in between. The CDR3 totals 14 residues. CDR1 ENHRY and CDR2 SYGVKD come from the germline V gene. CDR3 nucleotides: TGTGCCATCAGTGAGTCGAGTACAGCGGATGGCTACACCTTC. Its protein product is CAISESSTADGYTF.

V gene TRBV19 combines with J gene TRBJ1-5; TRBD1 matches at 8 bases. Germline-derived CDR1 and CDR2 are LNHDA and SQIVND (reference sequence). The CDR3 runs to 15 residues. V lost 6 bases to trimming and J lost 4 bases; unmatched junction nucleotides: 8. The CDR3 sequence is CASSPTGGRNQPQHF. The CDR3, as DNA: TGTGCCAGTAGCCCAACAGGGGGAAGGAATCAGCCCCAGCATTTT.

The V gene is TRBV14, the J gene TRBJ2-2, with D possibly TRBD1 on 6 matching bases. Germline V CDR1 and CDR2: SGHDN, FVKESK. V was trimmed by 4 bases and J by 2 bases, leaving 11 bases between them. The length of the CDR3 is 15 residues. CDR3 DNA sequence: TGTGCCAGCAGCCTATACAGGGCTAACACCGGGGAGCTGTTTTTT. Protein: CASSLYRANTGELFF.

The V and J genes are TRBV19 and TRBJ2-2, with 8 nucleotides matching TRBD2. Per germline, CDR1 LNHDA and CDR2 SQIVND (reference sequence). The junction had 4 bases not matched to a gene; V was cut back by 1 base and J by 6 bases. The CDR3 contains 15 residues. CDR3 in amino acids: CASSIARGGSGELFF. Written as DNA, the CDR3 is TGTGCCAGTAGTATAGCCCGGGGGGGGTCCGGGGAGCTGTTTTTT.

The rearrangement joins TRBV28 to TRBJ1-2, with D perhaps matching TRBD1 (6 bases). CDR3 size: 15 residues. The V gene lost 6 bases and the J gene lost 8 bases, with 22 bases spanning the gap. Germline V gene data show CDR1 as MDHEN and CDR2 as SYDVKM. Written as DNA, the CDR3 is TGTGCCAGCAGGATACTAGAACAGGGATCCCAGGGCTACACCTTC. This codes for CASRILEQGSQGYTF.

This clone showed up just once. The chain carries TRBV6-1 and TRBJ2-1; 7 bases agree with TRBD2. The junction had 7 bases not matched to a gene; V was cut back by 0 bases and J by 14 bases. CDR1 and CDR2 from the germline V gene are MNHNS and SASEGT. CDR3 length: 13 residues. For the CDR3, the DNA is TGTGCCAGCAGTGAAGCTGGGCTAGCGGAAGAGTTCTTC. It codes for CASSEAGLAEEFF.

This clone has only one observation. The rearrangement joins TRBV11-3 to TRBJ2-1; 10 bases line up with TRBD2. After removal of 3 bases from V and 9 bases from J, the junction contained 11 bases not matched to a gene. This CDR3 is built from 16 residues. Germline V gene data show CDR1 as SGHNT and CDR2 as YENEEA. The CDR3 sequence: CASSFGIAGGATEQFF. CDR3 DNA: TGTGCCAGCAGCTTTGGTATAGCGGGAGGAGCCACTGAGCAGTTCTTC.

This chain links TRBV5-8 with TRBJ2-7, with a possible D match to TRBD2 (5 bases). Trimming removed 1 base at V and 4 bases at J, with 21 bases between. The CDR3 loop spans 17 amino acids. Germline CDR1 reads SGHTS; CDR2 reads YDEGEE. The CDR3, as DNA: TGTGCCAGCAGCTTGTTAGATCGTACGCGGAGGAGATACGAGCAGTACTTC. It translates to CASSLLDRTRRRYEQYF.

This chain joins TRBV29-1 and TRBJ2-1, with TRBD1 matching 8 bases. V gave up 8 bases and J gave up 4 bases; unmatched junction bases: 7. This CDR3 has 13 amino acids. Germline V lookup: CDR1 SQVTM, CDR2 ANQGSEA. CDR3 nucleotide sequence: TGCAGCACCTTGACAGGGGAGTACAATGAGCAGTTCTTC. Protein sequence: CSTLTGEYNEQFF.

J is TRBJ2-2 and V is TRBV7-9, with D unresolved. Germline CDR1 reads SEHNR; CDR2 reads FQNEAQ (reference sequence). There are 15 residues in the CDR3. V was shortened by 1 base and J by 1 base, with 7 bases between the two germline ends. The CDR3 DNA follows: TGTGCCAGCAGCTTAGGGTCAGTGAACACCGGGGAGCTGTTTTTT. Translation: CASSLGSVNTGELFF.

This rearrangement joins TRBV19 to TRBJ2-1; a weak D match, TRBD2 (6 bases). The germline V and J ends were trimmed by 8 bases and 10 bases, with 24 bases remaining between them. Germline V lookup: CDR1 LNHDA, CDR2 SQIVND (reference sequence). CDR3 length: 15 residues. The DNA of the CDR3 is TGTGCCAGTGGGGAGCGGGCGTCCCCCACCCGGGAGCAGTTCTTC. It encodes CASGERASPTREQFF.

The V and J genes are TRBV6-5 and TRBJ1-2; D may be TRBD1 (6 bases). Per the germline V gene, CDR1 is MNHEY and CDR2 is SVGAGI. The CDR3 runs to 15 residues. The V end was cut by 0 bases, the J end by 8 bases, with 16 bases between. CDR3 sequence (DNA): TGTGCCAGCAGTTACTCGATAAGAGGGGGGGCCGGCTACACCTTC. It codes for CASSYSIRGGAGYTF.